One and the same sample provided the 30 T cell receptor beta chains below, sequenced in a study of T cell responses to AZD1222 COVID-19 vaccine. Measured with immunoSEQ multiplex PCR; TCRdb has only the in-frame clones, and not every one. The sample carries 95,000 to 130,000 clones, roughly 88% recorded once. The material was peripheral blood, obtained on day 0 of MenACWY control vaccination. These receptors were collected from an adult in good health.

The chain uses TRBV4-1 and TRBJ1-6, with D tentatively TRBD1 (5 bases). This CDR3 is 16 amino acids long. Germline V gene data show CDR1 as MGHRA and CDR2 as YSYEKL. The V gene lost 0 bases and the J gene lost 5 bases, with 11 bases spanning the gap. CDR3 bases: TGCGCCAGCAGCCAAGAGGGGCCAGACCATAATTCACCCCTCCACTTT. This codes for CASSQEGPDHNSPLHF.

This chain connects TRBV5-1 to TRBJ2-5; 8 bases align to TRBD1. Germline V CDR1 and CDR2: SGHRS, YFSETQ. With V trimmed by 4 bases and J by 0 bases, 2 bases remained unmatched. The length of the CDR3 is 14 residues. In DNA form, the CDR3 reads TGCGCCAGCAGCCGGACAGGGAACCAAGAGACCCAGTACTTC. The encoded protein is CASSRTGNQETQYF.

The J gene is TRBJ2-3, the V gene TRBV9, with D unresolved. V was shortened by 0 bases and J by 5 bases, with 7 bases between the two germline ends. The V gene's germline CDR1 is SGDLS and CDR2 YYNGEE. This CDR3 is 13 amino acids long. The CDR3: CASSVGTQDTQYF. CDR3 DNA: TGTGCCAGCAGCGTAGGGACCCAAGATACGCAGTATTTT.

The rearrangement uses TRBV12-3 or TRBV12-4 and TRBJ2-7; possibly TRBD1 for D (6 bases). This CDR3 is built from 13 residues. Trimming stripped 3 bases from V and 6 bases from J, with 12 bases between. The CDR3 spells CASSFLGAIEQYF. The CDR3 DNA reads TGTGCCAGCAGTTTTCTGGGGGCGATCGAGCAGTACTTC.

The chain links TRBV6-2 or TRBV6-3 to TRBJ2-5; 9 bases agree with TRBD2. This CDR3 is built from 16 residues. Germline assignment: CDR1 MNHEY and CDR2 SVGEGT. Germline trimming cut 2 bases from V and 5 bases from J; bases unmatched to any gene: 9. Here the CDR3 reads CASSYQAGGRRETQYF. CDR3 DNA: TGTGCCAGCAGTTACCAAGCGGGGGGACGCAGGGAGACCCAGTACTTC.

The rearrangement joins TRBV10-3 to TRBJ2-7, with D possibly being TRBD2 (5 bases). Germline CDR1 ENHRY, CDR2 SYGVKD. This CDR3 region has 13 residues. The ends were cut back, 3 bases at V and 7 bases at J, with 13 bases in the middle. The CDR3 coding sequence is TGTGCCATCAGTGACCTCTCCTCGGGGGAGCAGTACTTC. It specifies CAISDLSSGEQYF.

The chain carries TRBV25-1 and TRBJ1-2, with unresolved D. The germline gives CDR1 MGHDK, CDR2 SYGVNS. CDR3 length: 13 amino acids. The ends were cut back, 7 bases at V and 5 bases at J, with 14 bases in the middle. CDR3 DNA sequence: TGTGCCAGCACTGGCTCCTACGCGTATGGCTACACCTTC. Its protein is CASTGSYAYGYTF.

On this clone itself: A read error may account for a junction end that differs from germline. The chain couples TRBV2 to TRBJ2-7; TRBD2 matches at 8 bases. Germline CDR1 is SNHLY and CDR2 is FYNNEI. The CDR3 length is 11 residues. CDR3 sequence reads: CASSSAGGLDF. The CDR3 DNA sequence: TGTGCCAGCAGCTCTGCGGGGGGTTTGGACTTC.

This clone was found a few times. This chain joins TRBV5-4 and TRBJ1-2; D gene uncertain. The CDR3 is 12 amino acids. Germline V gene sequence: CDR1 SGHNT, CDR2 YYREEE (reference sequence). The V gene lost 1 base and the J gene lost 5 bases, with 6 bases spanning the gap. CDR3 amino acids: CASSLRDYGYTF. CDR3 nucleotide sequence: TGTGCCAGCAGCTTGAGGGATTATGGCTACACCTTC.

The chain has TRBV7-8 and TRBJ1-4; no clear D gene. V was trimmed by 4 bases and J by 7 bases, leaving 4 bases between them. The CDR3 is 11 amino acids. Looked up from germline, CDR1 is SGHVS and CDR2 is FQNEAQ. The CDR3 reads CASSSAEKLFF. In nucleotides, the CDR3 is TGTGCCAGCAGCTCCGCTGAAAAACTGTTTTTT.

The V and J genes are TRBV11-2 and TRBJ1-1; D uncertain. The germline V and J ends were trimmed by 0 bases and 1 base, with 6 bases remaining between them. Germline loops: CDR1 SGHAT, CDR2 FQNNGV. The CDR3 extends over 14 amino acids. The CDR3 protein is CASSLDHRNTEAFF. CDR3 coding DNA: TGTGCCAGCAGCTTAGATCATAGGAACACTGAAGCTTTCTTT.

The chain couples TRBV4-2 to TRBJ2-1; a possible D gene is TRBD1 (6 bases). With 0 bases removed from V and 4 bases from J, the gap between germline ends came to 16 bases. The CDR3 runs to 17 residues. Looked up from germline, CDR1 is LGHNA and CDR2 is YNFKEQ. CDR3 sequence (DNA): TGTGCCAGCAGCCAAGAATTCCAGGGGTGGACTTACAATGAGCAGTTCTTC. Amino acid sequence: CASSQEFQGWTYNEQFF.

V gene TRBV6-5 combines with J gene TRBJ1-2; 8 bases align to TRBD1. The length of the CDR3 is 15 residues. Germline V lookup: CDR1 MNHEY, CDR2 SVGAGI. Trimming removed 8 bases from V and 1 base from J; junction bases left unmatched: 9. DNA of the CDR3: TGTGCCAGCCTCCGGGACAGGACGAATAACTATGGCTACACCTTC. It encodes CASLRDRTNNYGYTF.

The sample holds a few counts of this clone. The CDR3 is CASRRQGAVNTEAFF. DNA of the CDR3: TGTGCCAGTAGAAGACAGGGGGCGGTGAACACTGAAGCTTTCTTT. The chain employs TRBV19 and TRBJ1-1, with TRBD1 matching 10 bases. The V gene's germline CDR1 is LNHDA and CDR2 SQIVND (reference sequence). The CDR3 sequence is 15 residues long. With V trimmed by 6 bases and J by 0 bases, 4 bases remained unmatched.

The chain links TRBV15 to TRBJ2-7; D is perhaps TRBD1 or TRBD2 (5 bases each). This CDR3 has 16 residues. Germline CDR1 reads LNHNV; CDR2 reads YYDKDF (reference sequence). V lost 3 bases and J 5 bases, leaving 20 bases between the germline ends. CDR3 nucleotides: TGTGCCACCAGCAGCGATGGGACGGGCAGGGTCCACGAGCAGTACTTC. It codes for CATSSDGTGRVHEQYF.

As to this clone: The same CDR3 is also encoded by other DNA sequences in this sample. V and J are TRBV5-1 and TRBJ1-6, with TRBD1 matching over 10 bases. Germline CDR1 reads SGHRS; CDR2 reads YFSETQ. V was pared by 5 bases and J by 7 bases, with 3 bases of the junction left unmatched. The CDR3 length is 14 residues. CDR3 nucleotide sequence: TGCGCCAGCAGTCTGGGACAGGGGAATTCACCCCTCCACTTT. It yields the protein CASSLGQGNSPLHF.

A single count supports this clone. This rearrangement joins TRBV24-1 to TRBJ2-2; 10 positions match TRBD1. Germline V CDR1 and CDR2: KGHDR, SFDVKD. The CDR3 length is 16 residues. Unmatched junction bases numbered 6, after V lost 3 bases and J lost 6 bases. CDR3 sequence: CATSDGTGERAGELFF. The CDR3 nucleotides are TGTGCCACCAGTGATGGGACAGGGGAAAGGGCCGGGGAGCTGTTTTTT.

This chain uses TRBV5-1 with TRBJ1-4, with D uncertain. Per the germline V gene, CDR1 is SGHRS and CDR2 is YFSETQ. V was cut by 7 bases and J by 4 bases, with 5 bases left in between. The CDR3 is 11 residues long. CDR3 region: CASGNNEKLFF. The CDR3 DNA reads as TGCGCCAGCGGGAATAATGAAAAACTGTTTTTT.

The genes are TRBV6-6 and TRBJ1-1, with 9 bases identical to TRBD1. The length of the CDR3 is 14 residues. With 5 bases clipped from V and 6 bases from J, the junction kept 7 bases outside the gene matches. Germline CDR1 MNHNY, CDR2 SVGAGI (reference sequence). CDR3 coding DNA: TGTGCCAGCAGTCCGGGACAGGGATGGCCTGAAGCTTTCTTT. As protein: CASSPGQGWPEAFF.

This clone was recorded once. The rearrangement uses TRBV2 and TRBJ2-7; 8 bases fit TRBD2. Trimming at V came to 7 bases and at J to 4 bases, leaving 6 bases not matched to a gene. This CDR3 is 13 amino acids long. Germline V gene data show CDR1 as SNHLY and CDR2 as FYNNEI. Here the CDR3 DNA reads TGTGCCAGCAACGGCGGGGGGCGGTACGAGCAGTACTTC. It encodes CASNGGGRYEQYF.

This clone was picked up a small number of times. The rearrangement links TRBV28 to TRBJ1-5, with D tentatively TRBD1 (6 bases). V lost 5 bases, J lost 2 bases, and 16 bases lay in between. Germline V gives CDR1 MDHEN, CDR2 SYDVKM. The CDR3 has 16 amino acids. CDR3 loop: CASSPTTGKGNQPQHF. The DNA for the CDR3 is TGTGCCAGCAGTCCTACAACAGGGAAAGGCAATCAGCCCCAGCATTTT. Based on the CDR3 plus reference TRBV28 and TRBJ1-5, the full variable domain is DVKVTQSSRYLVKRTGEKVFLECVQDMDHENMFWYRQDPGLGLRLIYFSYDVKMKEKGDIPEGYSVSREKKERFSLILESASTNQTSMYLCASSPTTGKGNQPQHFGDGTRLSIL.

J is TRBJ1-2 and V is TRBV28; 7 positions match TRBD1. The CDR3 is 14 amino acids. The germline V gene has CDR1 MDHEN and CDR2 SYDVKM. With 7 bases clipped from V and 2 bases from J, the junction kept 7 bases outside the gene matches. The CDR3 nucleotides are TGTGCCAGCAAAGCCGGGACAGCAAACTATGGCTACACCTTC. Its translation is CASKAGTANYGYTF.

The chain employs TRBV28 and TRBJ1-4, with 7 bases lining up with TRBD1. V dropped 7 bases and J dropped 4; count of bases not matched to a gene: 9. CDR3 length equals 15 residues. Germline V CDR1 and CDR2: MDHEN, SYDVKM. CDR3 region: CASNLKTGINEKLFF. In DNA form, the CDR3 reads TGTGCCAGCAACCTCAAGACAGGGATTAATGAAAAACTGTTTTTT.

The rearrangement links TRBV28 to TRBJ1-1; D unresolved. V was shortened by 9 bases and J by 1 base, with 6 bases between the two germline ends. This CDR3 comprises 11 residues. CDR1 and CDR2 (germline): MDHEN, SYDVKM. The CDR3 bases are TGTGCCAGTAGAACGAACACTGAAGCTTTCTTT. The encoded protein is CASRTNTEAFF.

The rearrangement uses TRBV7-9 and TRBJ2-3; D might be TRBD1 or TRBD2, each matching 7 bases. V was pared by 5 bases and J by 4 bases, with 13 bases between. The CDR3 sequence is 14 residues long. CDR1 and CDR2 (germline): SEHNR, FQNEAQ (reference sequence). CDR3 protein: CASSPQGGADTQYF. CDR3 sequence (DNA): TGTGCCAGCAGCCCCCAGGGGGGGGCAGATACGCAGTATTTT.

The rearrangement joins TRBV18 to TRBJ2-2; no clear D gene. The CDR3 totals 16 residues. Germline V CDR1 and CDR2: KGHSH, LQKENI. V lost 0 bases and J 1 base, leaving 9 bases between the germline ends. The CDR3 spells CASSPPQAWNTGELFF. In nucleotides, the CDR3 is TGTGCCAGCTCACCACCGCAGGCGTGGAACACCGGGGAGCTGTTTTTT.

The J gene is TRBJ1-2, the V gene TRBV9; possibly TRBD1 for D (5 bases). This CDR3 spans 15 amino acids. Germline V gene lookup returns CDR1 SGDLS and CDR2 YYNGEE. V was trimmed by 4 bases and J by 4 bases, leaving 17 bases between them. The CDR3 region has the DNA TGTGCCAGCAGCCCTGACCCGGGGCTGGCCTATGGCTACACCTTC. This sequence encodes CASSPDPGLAYGYTF.

The CDR3 is CASSGGGGSYNSPLHF. The DNA of the CDR3 is TGTGCCAGCAGCGGGGGAGGGGGCTCCTATAATTCACCCCTCCACTTT. This chain joins TRBV7-9 and TRBJ1-6, with D tentatively TRBD1 (6 bases). Trimming left V 5 bases short and J 0 bases short, with 11 bases between. Germline V lookup: CDR1 SEHNR, CDR2 FQNEAQ (reference sequence). There are 16 residues in the CDR3.

This clone was found a few times. The chain recombines TRBV4-1 with TRBJ2-2; TRBD2 agrees at 8 bases. In germline, CDR1 is MGHRA, CDR2 YSYEKL. This CDR3 contains 13 residues. CDR3 sequence reads: CASREGNTGELFF. Here the CDR3 DNA reads TGCGCTTCCCGGGAGGGGAACACCGGGGAGCTGTTTTTT.

V usage is TRBV9 and J usage is TRBJ1-1; D uncertain. The germline V and J ends were trimmed by 3 bases and 6 bases, with 18 bases remaining between them. Germline V gives CDR1 SGDLS, CDR2 YYNGEE. The length of the CDR3 is 15 residues. The CDR3 spells CASSALPTTSAEAFF. The CDR3 DNA reads as TGTGCCAGCAGCGCCCTCCCGACAACAAGTGCTGAAGCTTTCTTT.